This T cell receptor (beta chain) originates from a study of blood T cell repertoires in COVID-19. Across the study: COVID-19 samples, acute and convalescent, were from the United States, Italy and Spain. Nucleic acid was either cDNA or gDNA, and it came from T cells, B-cell-depleted T cells, or PBMCs.

Trimming took 5 bases from V and 0 from J, leaving 14 bases between them. CDR3 length: 16 amino acids. Germline V gene lookup returns CDR1 LGHDT and CDR2 YNNKEL (reference sequence). Authors' processing steps: Nucleated cell counts were estimated from reference gene primer amplification. Assay used: immunoSEQ multiplex PCR; TCRdb lists only in-frame clones, some missing. The V and J calls and clone size were taken over from that table, and D and trimming were inferred from the DNA. The top ten hold roughly 2.5% of the sample, which has 200,000 to 250,000 clones, about nine tenths seen once. The V call is TRBV3-1 (or the pseudogene TRBV3-2), the J call TRBJ1-3; D possibly corresponds to TRBD1 (6 bases). Specimen: peripheral blood. This TCR came from a woman aged 55-70 years with acute or convalescent COVID-19. DNA of the CDR3: TGTGCCAGCAGCGAACTGGACAGTTTCTCTGGAAACACCATATATTTT. It is translated as CASSELDSFSGNTIYF.